This T cell receptor beta chain was documented in a study of T cell repertoires in cytomegalovirus infection. Study results and limitations: Predominance within the ex vivo response was attributable to HLA-C-restricted CMV-specific TCR beta clonotypes.

Only a few counts were recorded for this clonotype. Its antigen is unknown. TCRdb itself ran the reads through MiXCR, one entry per CDR3 protein. Altogether more than 650,000 distinct CDR3 sequences are present, 35% to 45% being singletons, with the ten largest covering around 2.8%. The source material was PBMCs. This receptor was identified in a human donor in good health (CMV status not recorded). Some clones in this sample may be carry-over from other donors' samples.

CDR3 region: CASSLWVSGGAVRSDTQYF. In nucleotides, the CDR3 is TGTGCCAGCAGCTTATGGGTTAGCGGGGGGGCGGTCAGGTCAGATACGCAGTATTTT. The rearrangement uses TRBV7-8 and TRBJ2-3, with 11 bases matching TRBD2. The CDR3 has 19 residues. Germline V gene data show CDR1 as SGHVS and CDR2 as FQNEAQ. The V gene end was trimmed by 2 bases and the J gene end by 4 bases; junction bases not matched to a gene: 14.